Ten or more counts support the clone carrying this TCR beta chain. Its antigen is undetermined. The data belong to a study of T cells in Graves' hyperthyroidism and ophthalmopathy. General study results and limits: Blood also carried most thyroid clonotypes expanded above 0.001. Onset of ophthalmopathy came a median approximately 6.5 months after the model predicted it.

V was cut by 0 bases and J by 3 bases, with 8 bases left in between. Germline V gives CDR1 SGHRS, CDR2 YFSETQ. The CDR3 covers 14 residues. RNA transcripts yielded amplified TCR beta CDR3 regions. TCR CDR3 underwent first-round RT-PCR with the HTBI primer set. TCRdb ran MiXCR on the multiplex PCR reads and lists one entry per CDR3 protein. The sample has a few hundred thousand distinct CDR3 sequences; less than 20% are singletons. Active moderate-to-severe ophthalmopathy, Clinical Activity Score at least 3, NOSPECS at least 4, under 3 months' duration. This clonotype was sampled from a man between 45 and 60 years old with Graves' ophthalmopathy. Sequencing was carried out using blood. The chain combines TRBV5-1 with TRBJ2-3; D possibly corresponds to TRBD2 (6 bases). CDR3 residues: CASSLGGRTDTQYF. For the CDR3, the DNA is TGCGCCAGCAGCTTGGGAGGGAGGACAGATACGCAGTATTTT. Combining the CDR3 with reference TRBV5-1 and TRBJ2-3 gives the whole variable domain KAGVTQTPRYLIKTRGQQVTLSCSPISGHRSVSWYQQTPGQGLQFLFEYFSETQRNKGNFPGRFSGRQFSNSRSEMNVSTLELGDSALYLCASSLGGRTDTQYFGPGTRLTVL.